This T cell receptor beta chain was found in a study of T cells in Graves' hyperthyroidism and ophthalmopathy. This clonotype was seen at least ten times. It was RNA transcripts that yielded the amplified TCR beta CDR3 regions. The study used the HTBI primer set for a first-round RT-PCR of the TCR CDR3. A single record per CDR3 protein comes from TCRdb applying MiXCR to the multiplex PCR reads. Of about 590,000 distinct CDR3 sequences in the sample, 15% to 19% were seen once. Trimming removed 4 bases at V and 0 bases at J, with 6 bases between. CDR3 length: 12 residues. Per germline, CDR1 GTSNPN and CDR2 SVGIG (reference sequence).

The rearrangement links TRBV30 to TRBJ1-1, with D perhaps matching TRBD1 (5 bases). The source material was blood. The origin of this receptor is a woman in her twenties or thirties with Graves' hyperthyroidism. The CDR3 DNA reads as TGTGCCTGGAACAGGTTGAACACTGAAGCTTTCTTT. It encodes CAWNRLNTEAFF.